The 24 T cell receptor beta chains listed next were all sequenced from one sample in a study of blood T cell repertoires in COVID-19 (dated by TCRdb to 2019 to 2021). Libraries were prepared through the immunoSEQ multiplex PCR assay. The immuneACCESS repertoire file appears here via TCRdb, limited to in-frame rearrangements. These files lack a portion of the clones; in checked studies, under half of the deficit traces to unresolved V genes, and the cause of the others is not known. This sample gives about 70,000 clones in total; roughly 80% of them show up just once. The biggest ten clones account for about 4.8% of the sample. Sequences were obtained from peripheral blood. All receptors derive from a woman older than 75 with active or convalescent COVID-19.

The count of this clone is one. V and J are TRBV21-1 and TRBJ2-5; the D call in the table, TRBD1, was not verified against the DNA. TRBV21-1 is termed a pseudogene. The CDR3 is 14 amino acids. The CDR3 sequence is CASSKGRGQETQYF. In DNA, the CDR3 is TGTGCCAGCAGCAAAGGAAGGGGCCAAGAGACCCAGTACTTC.

This chain connects TRBV14 to TRBJ1-6; D gene uncertain. The CDR3 is 13 amino acids. CDR1 is SGHDN, CDR2 FVKESK, per germline. V was cut by 2 bases and J by 7 bases, with 6 bases left in between. The CDR3 region is CASSQNMNSPLHF. CDR3 DNA: TGTGCCAGCAGCCAAAATATGAATTCACCCCTCCACTTT.

This chain uses TRBV2 with TRBJ2-3; 10 positions agree with TRBD2. Per germline, CDR1 SNHLY and CDR2 FYNNEI. The length of the CDR3 is 14 residues. The J segment lost 5 bases and the V segment lost 5 bases, leaving 4 bases of the junction unmatched. CDR3 protein: CASSPRLAGDTQYF. CDR3 coding DNA: TGTGCCAGCAGTCCCCGACTAGCGGGAGATACGCAGTATTTT.

The gene calls are TRBV3-1 (or the pseudogene TRBV3-2) and TRBJ2-5; 11 nucleotides match TRBD2. Germline V gives CDR1 LGHDT, CDR2 YNNKEL (reference sequence). V trimming: 1 base; J trimming: 2 bases; junction bases outside the gene matches: 9. The CDR3 is 18 amino acids. CDR3 protein: CASSQGVGLAGGQETQYF. CDR3 in DNA: TGTGCCAGCAGCCAAGGGGTGGGGCTAGCGGGAGGACAAGAGACCCAGTACTTC.

The rearrangement links TRBV6-2 or TRBV6-3 to TRBJ1-1, with 7 bases lining up with TRBD1. V was clipped by 5 bases and J by 6 bases; unmatched bases: 6. Germline CDR1 and CDR2: MNHEY and SVGEGT. The CDR3 is 13 amino acids. CDR3 DNA sequence: TGTGCCAGCAGTCCACGGGACAGCCCTGAAGCTTTCTTT. Translating gives CASSPRDSPEAFF.

The chain has TRBV28 and TRBJ2-3; D is undetermined. The germline gives CDR1 MDHEN, CDR2 SYDVKM. This CDR3 is 12 amino acids long. Deletions cut 11 bases from V and 0 bases from J, with 9 bases between. The CDR3 region is CAASTSTDTQYF. In DNA, the CDR3 is TGTGCCGCATCGACTAGCACAGATACGCAGTATTTT.

The gene calls are TRBV2 and TRBJ2-5; 7 bases align to TRBD1. This CDR3 comprises 13 residues. Trimming cost V 6 bases and J 5 bases; bases outside gene matches: 6. Per germline, CDR1 SNHLY and CDR2 FYNNEI. CDR3 protein: CASSQDRAETQYF. The CDR3 DNA sequence: TGTGCCAGCAGCCAAGACAGGGCCGAGACCCAGTACTTC. The whole variable domain, remainder taken from reference TRBV2 and TRBJ2-5, is EPEVTQTPSHQVTQMGQEVILRCVPISNHLYFYWYRQILGQKVEFLVSFYNNEISEKSEIFDDQFSVERPDGSNFTLKIRSTKLEDSAMYFCASSQDRAETQYFGPGTRLLVL.

The chain uses TRBV30 and TRBJ1-5; 10 nucleotides agree with TRBD1. CDR3 length equals 16 residues. Germline assignment: CDR1 GTSNPN and CDR2 SVGIG (reference sequence). J was trimmed by 6 bases and V by 5 bases; bases with no gene match: 13. CDR3 region: CAWGYPRQGAAQPQHF. In DNA, the CDR3 is TGTGCCTGGGGATATCCAAGACAGGGGGCGGCTCAGCCCCAGCATTTT.

This chain links TRBV24-1 with TRBJ2-2, with D perhaps TRBD1 (6 bases). Germline V lookup: CDR1 KGHDR, CDR2 SFDVKD. The CDR3 has 16 amino acids. V dropped 2 bases and J dropped 4 bases, with 13 bases sitting between them. CDR3: CATSDSGTTFTGELFF. Here the CDR3 DNA reads TGTGCCACCAGTGATTCCGGGACAACCTTCACCGGGGAGCTGTTTTTT.

V usage is TRBV5-4 and J usage is TRBJ1-6; 8 bases map to TRBD1. J gave up 5 bases and V 4 bases, and 8 bases lay outside the gene matches. This CDR3 comprises 16 residues. Germline lookup yields CDR1 SGHNT and CDR2 YYREEE (reference sequence). This CDR3 reads CASSTTRDRNNSPLHF. The CDR3 coding sequence is TGTGCCAGCAGCACAACACGGGACAGGAATAATTCACCCCTCCACTTT.

The chain recombines TRBV7-2 with TRBJ1-6; D might be TRBD1 (5 bases). Germline V gene sequence: CDR1 SGHTA, CDR2 FQGNSA. V was trimmed by 5 bases and J by 10 bases, leaving 15 bases between them. This CDR3 region has 14 residues. The CDR3 loop is CASSHYAGRSPLHF. The CDR3, as DNA: TGTGCCAGCAGCCACTACGCAGGGCGATCACCCCTCCACTTT.

The chain links TRBV5-5 to TRBJ2-3, with unresolved D. The CDR3 runs 16 residues. Germline V gene data show CDR1 as SGHKS and CDR2 as YYEKEE (reference sequence). Trimming stripped 4 bases from V and 0 bases from J, with 15 bases between. CDR3 coding DNA: TGTGCCAGCAGCCTTTCTGGCGGTCAGAGCACAGATACGCAGTATTTT. Its protein is CASSLSGGQSTDTQYF.

This clone was seen more than once but under ten times. The chain couples TRBV11-2 to TRBJ1-2; tentatively, D is TRBD1 (6 bases). The CDR3 sequence is 14 residues long. The V and J ends lost 5 bases and 7 bases respectively, with 17 bases between them. The germline CDR1 and CDR2 sequences are SGHAT and FQNNGV. For the CDR3, the DNA is TGTGCCAGCAGCGCCCTCGTACAGGGTGCTGGCTACACCTTC. It yields the protein CASSALVQGAGYTF.

The chain combines TRBV27 with TRBJ1-4, with a tentative D call TRBD1 (6 bases). Germline V gene lookup returns CDR1 MNHEY and CDR2 SMNVEV (reference sequence). The CDR3 runs 15 residues. Between the trimmed V and J ends, which lost 7 bases and 8 bases, there was a span of 20 bases. The CDR3, as DNA: TGTGCCAGCACCCCATTGGGGGAAAGGGGGGAAAAACTGTTTTTT. Its translation: CASTPLGERGEKLFF. The full variable domain, its missing parts supplied by reference TRBV27 and TRBJ1-4, is EAQVTQNPRYLITVTGKKLTVTCSQNMNHEYMSWYRQDPGLGLRQIYYSMNVEVTDKGDVPEGYKVSRKEKRNFPLILESPSPNQTSLYFCASTPLGERGEKLFFGSGTQLSVL.

This clone was seen a handful of times. The chain recombines TRBV24-1 with TRBJ1-2; TRBD1 matches at 7 bases. The CDR3 loop spans 13 amino acids. From germline, CDR1 is KGHDR and CDR2 SFDVKD. Germline trimming cut 5 bases from V and 4 bases from J; bases unmatched to any gene: 3. The CDR3 bases are TGTGCCACCAGTGCCGGGACAGCCTATGGCTACACCTTC. Translated: CATSAGTAYGYTF.

The chain uses TRBV4-1 and TRBJ2-1; 11 bases agree with TRBD2. The trim removed 0 bases at V and 8 bases at J, leaving 6 bases unmatched. Per the germline V gene, CDR1 is MGHRA and CDR2 is YSYEKL. The CDR3 length is 16 residues. DNA for the CDR3: TGCGCCAGCAGCCAAGACTCTAGCGGGAGGTTTTATGAGCAGTTCTTC. Its translation is CASSQDSSGRFYEQFF.

This clone was found a few times. The rearrangement joins TRBV28 to TRBJ2-1; TRBD2 aligns across 9 bases. The CDR3 has 15 residues. Germline lookup yields CDR1 MDHEN and CDR2 SYDVKM. With V trimmed by 3 bases and J by 4 bases, 4 bases remained unmatched. The CDR3 coding sequence is TGTGCCAGCAGTTTGAACCTAGCGGGATACAATGAGCAGTTCTTC. It specifies CASSLNLAGYNEQFF. The whole variable domain, remainder taken from reference TRBV28 and TRBJ2-1, is DVKVTQSSRYLVKRTGEKVFLECVQDMDHENMFWYRQDPGLGLRLIYFSYDVKMKEKGDIPEGYSVSREKKERFSLILESASTNQTSMYLCASSLNLAGYNEQFFGPGTRLTVL.

This sequence joins TRBV2 and TRBJ2-7, with 9 bases that match TRBD2. The germline V gene has CDR1 SNHLY and CDR2 FYNNEI. J lost 5 bases, V lost 3 bases, and 11 bases had no gene match. The CDR3 contains 16 residues. In nucleotides, the CDR3 is TGTGCCAGCAGTGAGCGGGAGTTAGCGGGAGCGGACGAGCAGTACTTC. Its translation is CASSERELAGADEQYF.

The rearrangement uses TRBV9 and TRBJ2-1; 8 bases line up with TRBD2. V shed 0 bases, J shed 4 bases, and the junction held 6 bases outside the gene matches. Germline CDR1 SGDLS, CDR2 YYNGEE. The CDR3 contains 16 residues. The CDR3 reads CASSVGGSGTYNEQFF. The CDR3 nucleotides read TGTGCCAGCAGCGTAGGGGGTAGCGGGACGTACAATGAGCAGTTCTTC.

CDR3 in amino acids: CASSKTSPRDRGQGLVVPGELFF. The CDR3 DNA reads TGTGCCAGCAGCAAAACTTCTCCCCGGGACCGGGGACAGGGACTAGTGGTTCCCGGGGAGCTGTTTTTT. The chain joins TRBV21-1 to TRBJ2-2; the table's D call, TRBD1, was not checked against the DNA. TRBV21-1 is a pseudogene. This CDR3 comprises 23 residues.

The chain couples TRBV19 to TRBJ2-5; 8 nucleotides line up with TRBD2. The V and J ends lost 5 bases and 5 bases, in that order; junction bases with no gene match: 7. CDR3 length: 14 residues. Germline loops: CDR1 LNHDA, CDR2 SQIVND (reference sequence). DNA for the CDR3: TGTGCCAGTAGTCACCGGACTAGCCGGGAGACCCAGTACTTC. Its protein is CASSHRTSRETQYF.

The rearrangement joins TRBV9 to TRBJ2-3, with a weak D call TRBD1 (6 bases). Between the trimmed V and J ends, which lost 0 bases and 4 bases, there was a span of 9 bases. CDR1 is SGDLS and CDR2 is YYNGEE in the germline V gene. This CDR3 region has 14 residues. The CDR3 DNA follows: TGTGCCAGCAGCGTAGGGACAGCGGCAGATACGCAGTATTTT. Translating gives CASSVGTAADTQYF. Variable domain in full (rest from reference TRBV9 and TRBJ2-3): DSGVTQTPKHLITATGQRVTLRCSPRSGDLSVYWYQQSLDQGLQFLIQYYNGEERAKGNILERFSAQQFPDLHSELNLSSLELGDSALYFCASSVGTAADTQYFGPGTRLTVL.

This clone is judged large. This chain uses TRBV19 with TRBJ2-7; possible D gene TRBD2, 6 bases. CDR3 length: 13 amino acids. Trimming removed 5 bases at V and 7 bases at J, with 15 bases between. The V gene's germline CDR1 is LNHDA and CDR2 SQIVND (reference sequence). Here the CDR3 DNA reads TGTGCCAGTAGTCCCGGACCCGCGGGGGAGCAGTACTTC. This gives the protein CASSPGPAGEQYF.

The chain uses TRBV11-2 and TRBJ1-1; D not certain. Germline V lookup: CDR1 SGHAT, CDR2 FQNNGV. Trimming left V 3 bases short and J 0 bases short, with 17 bases between. The CDR3 totals 17 residues. The DNA of the CDR3 is TGTGCCAGCAGCTTCCGAGGAGGAAATCTCATGAACACTGAAGCTTTCTTT. Protein sequence: CASSFRGGNLMNTEAFF. Full variable domain (rest looked up from reference TRBV11-2 and TRBJ1-1): EAGVAQSPRYKIIEKRQSVAFWCNPISGHATLYWYQQILGQGPKLLIQFQNNGVVDDSQLPKDRFSAERLKGVDSTLKIQPAKLEDSAVYLCASSFRGGNLMNTEAFFGQGTRLTVV.